A selection of T cell receptor beta chains follows, all from one sample in a study of shared clonotypes between healthy human individuals. Method: immunoSEQ multiplex PCR; TCRdb's copy keeps in-frame clones and lacks some. The sample has around 700,000 clones; about 74% are singletons. What was sequenced was memory CD4+ T cells sorted from blood. All receptors derive from a woman in her thirties in good health. The CDR3 runs from the conserved cysteine through the conserved F or W. A D gene is named only where the DNA matches it firmly. Part of the rows lack a size; the others show once, few, many or a class for expanded clones.

d_call clone_size j_call v_call cdr3_aa cdr3_nt
- many TRBJ2-1 TRBV11-2 CASSLSGSGLGSMYEQFF TGTGCCAGCAGCTTATCGGGCTCAGGCCTAGGTTCTATGTATGAGCAGTTCTTC
TRBD2 - TRBJ2-2 TRBV6-6 CASIRLADPNTGELFF TGTGCCAGCATTAGACTAGCAGATCCGAACACCGGGGAGCTGTTTTTT
- - TRBJ2-1 TRBV10-3 CAISVRGGKAYNEQFF TGTGCCATCAGTGTTCGTGGGGGGAAAGCCTACAATGAGCAGTTCTTC
- - TRBJ2-5 TRBV2 CAKRDLGRETQYF TGTGCCAAGAGGGACTTGGGAAGGGAGACCCAGTACTTC
- - TRBJ1-5 TRBV2 CASSEQPSQPQHF TGTGCCAGCAGTGAACAGCCCAGTCAGCCCCAGCATTTT
TRBD1 - TRBJ2-7 TRBV11-3 CASSRTGDREQYF TGTGCCAGCAGCCGGACAGGGGACCGCGAGCAGTACTTC
- - TRBJ1-2 TRBV7-2 CASSLGAAGGNYGYTF TGTGCCAGCAGCTTAGGAGCGGCGGGGGGGAACTATGGCTACACCTTC
- - TRBJ2-4 TRBV19 CASSIRRADLGIQYF TGTGCCAGTAGTATAAGGAGGGCGGATCTGGGCATTCAGTACTTC
- few TRBJ1-4 TRBV29-1 CSVEGQGNEKLFF TGCAGCGTTGAAGGCCAGGGGAATGAAAAACTGTTTTTT
- - TRBJ2-1 TRBV4-1 CASSARLGEQFF TGCGCCAGCAGCGCCCGACTTGGTGAGCAGTTCTTC
- once TRBJ2-4 TRBV2 CAQNGENIQYF TGTGCCCAGAATGGGGAAAACATTCAGTACTTC
- - TRBJ2-5 TRBV27 CASSLISASQETQYF TGTGCCAGCAGTTTAATCTCGGCTAGCCAGGAGACCCAGTACTTC
- - TRBJ1-1 TRBV27 CASSLRVLSTEAFF TGTGCCAGCAGTTTAAGGGTGTTGAGCACTGAAGCTTTCTTT
TRBD1 - TRBJ2-2 TRBV18 CASSPTGPGELFF TGTGCCAGCTCACCGACAGGGCCCGGGGAGCTGTTTTTT
- - TRBJ2-1 TRBV6-5 CASSPGQYTNEQFF TGTGCCAGCAGCCCGGGGCAGTATACCAATGAGCAGTTCTTC
- few TRBJ2-7 TRBV5-6 CAKTRSYEQYF TGTGCCAAGACACGGTCCTACGAGCAGTACTTC
TRBD1 - TRBJ2-6 TRBV7-9 CASKQGNAGANVLTF TGTGCCAGCAAACAGGGGAATGCAGGGGCCAACGTCCTGACTTTC
- - TRBJ2-7 TRBV10-1 CASSESRRGSTYEQYF TGCGCCAGCAGTGAGTCGCGCAGAGGGAGCACCTACGAGCAGTACTTC
- - TRBJ2-3 TRBV10-3 CATAGRDSLTDTQYF TGTGCCACGGCGGGGAGGGACAGCCTCACAGATACGCAGTATTTT
TRBD2 - TRBJ2-5 TRBV28 CASSLSDSGRGTQETQYF TGTGCCAGCAGTTTATCCGATAGCGGGAGGGGAACCCAAGAGACCCAGTACTTC
- - TRBJ2-1 TRBV28 CASSGSGRSYNEQFF TGTGCCAGCAGCGGATCGGGGCGCTCCTACAATGAGCAGTTCTTC
TRBD1 few TRBJ1-2 TRBV5-4 CASSPEWGQPRGGTF TGTGCCAGCAGCCCCGAATGGGGACAGCCTAGGGGGGGCACCTTC
- - TRBJ2-1 TRBV7-3 CASSPRSGVGHEQFF TGTGCCAGCAGCCCCAGGTCGGGAGTAGGGCATGAGCAGTTCTTC
- - TRBJ2-5 TRBV4-1 CASSQVGWGTQYF TGCGCCAGCAGCCAAGTTGGTTGGGGGACCCAGTACTTC
TRBD2 - TRBJ2-2 TRBV5-4 CASSSASLAGENTGELFF TGTGCCAGCAGCTCCGCTTCACTAGCGGGGGAAAACACCGGGGAGCTGTTTTTT
- - TRBJ1-1 TRBV6-1 CASLISKAFF TGTGCCAGCTTAATTTCGAAAGCTTTCTTT
TRBD1 few TRBJ2-5 TRBV18 CASSPVGTGETQYF TGTGCCAGCTCACCGGTAGGGACAGGAGAGACCCAGTACTTC
TRBD1 few TRBJ1-2 TRBV5-1 CASSLSYGDSYYGYTF TGCGCCAGCAGCTTGTCTTATGGGGACAGTTACTATGGCTACACCTTC
- once TRBJ1-3 TRBV28 CASSLSYGSGNTIYF TGTGCCAGCAGTTTATCGTATGGGTCCGGGAACACCATATATTTT
TRBD1 - TRBJ2-3 TRBV5-1 CASSQGQTTDTQYF TGCGCCAGCAGCCAGGGACAGACCACAGATACGCAGTATTTT
TRBD1 - TRBJ1-1 TRBV5-6 CASSLTGANTEAFF TGTGCCAGCAGCTTGACAGGGGCAAACACTGAAGCTTTCTTT
- - TRBJ1-1 TRBV28 CASTRLIPTEAFF TGTGCCAGCACCAGACTCATCCCCACTGAAGCTTTCTTT
- - TRBJ2-3 TRBV7-9 CASSLGLSGRTDTQYF TGTGCCAGCAGCTTAGGTCTGTCGGGACGCACAGATACGCAGTATTTT
- - TRBJ2-7 TRBV7-8 CASSLAFGSEQYF TGTGCCAGCAGCTTAGCGTTCGGCAGCGAGCAGTACTTC
- - TRBJ1-5 TRBV30 CAWSARDGPQHF TGTGCCTGGAGTGCACGGGATGGGCCCCAGCATTTT
- many TRBJ2-1 TRBV25-1 CASSGHREVYNEQFF TGTGCCAGCAGTGGTCACAGGGAGGTATACAATGAGCAGTTCTTC
TRBD2 - TRBJ2-5 TRBV30 CAWQGGETQYF TGTGCCTGGCAGGGAGGGGAGACCCAGTACTTC
TRBD1 - TRBJ1-2 TRBV28 CASSLPHRGGGYTF TGTGCCAGCAGTTTGCCGCACAGGGGCGGTGGCTACACCTTC
- - TRBJ2-1 TRBV27 CASSLFTQSYSEQFF TGTGCCAGCAGTTTATTTACGCAGAGTTACAGTGAGCAGTTCTTC
TRBD2 - TRBJ2-7 TRBV18 CASSPPGLAGGYEQYF TGTGCCAGCTCACCACCGGGACTAGCGGGAGGCTACGAGCAGTACTTC
- - TRBJ2-5 TRBV29-1 CSSWVWQGQETQYF TGCAGCTCTTGGGTATGGCAGGGACAAGAGACCCAGTACTTC
- - TRBJ1-5 TRBV2 CASSLRRSNQPQHF TGTGCCAGCAGTCTTCGACGTAGCAATCAGCCCCAGCATTTT
- - TRBJ2-2 TRBV6-6 CASSFAGSGELFF TGTGCCAGCAGTTTTGCGGGCTCGGGGGAGCTGTTTTTT
- - TRBJ1-2 TRBV5-6 CASSQVASFYGYTF TGTGCCAGCAGCCAGGTGGCGTCCTTCTATGGCTACACCTTC
- - TRBJ2-7 TRBV30 CAWSVGRDPVTVSVSYEQYF TGTGCCTGGAGTGTCGGAAGGGACCCCGTTACGGTTAGCGTCTCCTACGAGCAGTACTTC
- - TRBJ2-7 TRBV5-1 CASSLDTPYEQYF TGCGCCAGCAGCTTGGACACCCCCTACGAGCAGTACTTC